This T cell receptor (beta chain) was found in a study of cytomegalovirus exposure and HLA in healthy donors. General study points: Later on, an analysis tied roughly 17,000 TCR beta sequences to HLA alleles at 0.05 false discovery rate. Despite most TCR sequences being rare, some public TCRs occurred in many donors. For TCR beta chains, V- and J-gene trimming was later linked to a missense DCLRE1C variant. Investigators reported 150 to 200 TCR beta chains as tied to cytomegalovirus.

This clone was picked up one time. What it binds is not known. The PCR used 60 Vbeta and 13 Jbeta primers. This table comes from immunoSEQ multiplex PCR, and its TCRdb copy is limited to in-frame clones, with some not included. The sample lists 90,000 to 100,000 clones, around 66% occurring once. This CDR3 is built from 14 residues. CDR1 and CDR2 (germline): MNHEY, SVGAGI. V lost 2 bases, J lost 3 bases, and 2 bases stayed unmatched. The clonotype originates from a man in his thirties or forties in good health and CMV-seronegative. Sequencing was done on a sample of PBMCs. The chain recombines TRBV6-5 with TRBJ1-1; 8 bases line up with TRBD1. The CDR3 bases are TGTGCCAGCAGTTACCAACAGGGGGACACTGAAGCTTTCTTT. Translation: CASSYQQGDTEAFF.